This T cell receptor (beta chain) was sequenced in a study of early T cells in non-severe SARS-CoV-2 infection. Study information: Sequencing used unsorted whole-blood bulk RNA, so chains lack pairing. Overall study results and limits: Lookups in VDJdb leaned toward anti-spike CD8 responses and missed private and CD4 specificities.

Unique molecular identifiers (one per individual cDNA molecule) were attached. One entry per CDR3 protein, called by TCRdb with MiXCR from the 5' RACE reads. The sample carries 45,000 to 55,000 distinct CDR3 sequences, 6.5% to 9.5% recorded once. The CDR3 consists of 13 residues. Germline V lookup: CDR1 SQVTM, CDR2 ANQGSEA. Turning to this clonotype: The antigen is undetermined. Its ends do not fully match the called genes, so a read error is possible.

The chain links TRBV29-1 to TRBJ2-3; 9 nucleotides match TRBD1. The sample comprised whole blood. The TCR comes from an adult who was a healthcare worker with PCR-confirmed SARS-CoV-2 infection or an uninfected control (not recorded which). CDR3 sequence reads: CSGEQGAGDTQYF. The CDR3, as DNA: TGCAGCGGTGAACAGGGGGCGGGAGATACGCAGTATTTT.